A selection of T cell receptor beta chains follows, all from one sample in a study of molecular identifiers for immune sequencing clone quantification. From the PCR reads, TCRdb called clonotypes with MiXCR, one entry per CDR3 protein. The table has some 590,000 distinct CDR3 sequences, approximately 24% seen once. The material sequenced was naive CD8+ T cells from blood, with Jurkat cell RNA spiked in. The receptors were gathered from a human donor in good health. Some libraries in this study had Jurkat cell RNA spiked in. The CDR3 runs from the conserved cysteine through the conserved F or W. The D gene is left open where the match is weak. Expanded clones get a size class; other rows say once, few or many, or leave the size out.

CDR3nt,CDR3aa,d_gene,abundance,j_gene,v_gene
TGCGCCAGCAGCCAAGATTGGTTAGGCGCAACTAATGAAAAACTGTTTTTT,CASSQDWLGATNEKLFF,.,many,TRBJ1-4,TRBV4-3
TGTGCCAGCAGCAGTACCGATCCCGGGACAAGGGACTACGAGCAGTACTTC,CASSSTDPGTRDYEQYF,.,.,TRBJ2-7,TRBV7-9
TGTGCCAGCAGTTACTTTCAGGACACTGAAGCTTTCTTT,CASSYFQDTEAFF,.,few,TRBJ1-1,TRBV6-5
TGCGCCAGCAGCCAGGCACATACAGGGAATCAGCCCCAGCATTTT,CASSQAHTGNQPQHF,.,many,TRBJ1-5,TRBV4-3
TGCAGCGTTGTCCCCCGAGGGGGCGATGGCTACACCTTC,CSVVPRGGDGYTF,TRBD1,.,TRBJ1-2,TRBV29-1
TGTGCCAGCAGCCCGACAGGGGGTGCAGACAATGAGCAGTTCTTC,CASSPTGGADNEQFF,TRBD1,many,TRBJ2-1,TRBV7-9
TGTGCCAGCAGCTCTGAGACTAGCGGGGGGACGGATGAGCAGTTCTTC,CASSSETSGGTDEQFF,TRBD2,.,TRBJ2-1,TRBV5-3
TGTGCCAGCAGCCCTAGCGGGGGGGGCAATGAGCAGTTCTTC,CASSPSGGGNEQFF,TRBD2,.,TRBJ2-1,TRBV7-3
TGTGCCACCAGCAGCAGGGTTAATCTGTACGAGCAGTACTTC,CATSSRVNLYEQYF,.,few,TRBJ2-7,TRBV15
TGTGCCAGCAGCGACCGTGACCGTTTAGTTTTCTACGAGCAGTACTTC,CASSDRDRLVFYEQYF,.,.,TRBJ2-7,TRBV7-9
TGTGCCAGCAGCTTAAGGGCTAGCGGGAAGGACGAGCAGTACTTC,CASSLRASGKDEQYF,TRBD2,few,TRBJ2-7,TRBV13
TGTGCCAGCAGCCCTAGTCCCCTCCAGCCCCAGCATTTT,CASSPSPLQPQHF,.,few,TRBJ1-5,TRBV7-9
TGTGCCAGCAGTTTATTTGCGGCTAGCGGCGACGAGCAGTACTTC,CASSLFAASGDEQYF,TRBD2,.,TRBJ2-7,TRBV27
TGCGCCAGCAGCCAGAACCCCCCCGGGACAGTCCTCCCGGGGGAGCAGTACTTC,CASSQNPPGTVLPGEQYF,TRBD1,few,TRBJ2-7,TRBV4-1
TGTGCCAGCAGTCCAGGCAGGGGGCGCTTACAATGGAGCACAGATACGCAGTATTTT,CASSPGRGRLQWSTDTQYF,TRBD1,.,TRBJ2-3,TRBV7-9
TGTGCCAGCAGCTTAGAGGCGGGCGGGCCTAGCTCCTACGAGCAGTACTTC,CASSLEAGGPSSYEQYF,.,many,TRBJ2-7,TRBV7-9
TGCGCCAGCAGCCAAGATCTAGCAGATACGCAGTATTTT,CASSQDLADTQYF,.,many,TRBJ2-3,TRBV4-1
TGTGCCTGGGGGACCGAAGGGGGCGCCAAAAACATTCAGTACTTC,CAWGTEGGAKNIQYF,TRBD1,many,TRBJ2-4,TRBV30
TGTGCCAGCAGCTTCCCGACAGATTATGGCTACACCTTC,CASSFPTDYGYTF,.,many,TRBJ1-2,TRBV5-6
TGTGCCAGCAGCTACTCCGCAGGGGCTGCTGAAGCTTTCTTT,CASSYSAGAAEAFF,.,.,TRBJ1-1,TRBV13
TGTGCTAGTGGTTCACCCGGGATCCCTACAGATACGCAGTATTTT,CASGSPGIPTDTQYF,.,.,TRBJ2-3,TRBV12-5
TGTGCCAGTAGTATTATGGCTAGCGCAGATACGCAGTATTTT,CASSIMASADTQYF,.,many,TRBJ2-3,TRBV19
TGTGCCAGCAGCGTAAGTCCTAGCGGGGGGGACACAGATACGCAGTATTTT,CASSVSPSGGDTDTQYF,TRBD2,.,TRBJ2-3,TRBV9
TGCGCCAGCAGCACCTTAACAAGGGACCCCACCTACGAGCAGTACTTC,CASSTLTRDPTYEQYF,.,many,TRBJ2-7,TRBV5-1
TGCAGTGCTAGAGTGGTAGCGGGAGCCTTATCTCCAGCAGATACGCAGTATTTT,CSARVVAGALSPADTQYF,TRBD2,few,TRBJ2-3,TRBV20-1
TGTGCCAGCAGACCGCCCGGGACAGCGTCCTACGAGCAGTACTTC,CASRPPGTASYEQYF,TRBD1,many,TRBJ2-7,TRBV7-9
TGTGCCAGCAGCTTAGAAGCCCTCGCCTCCTACGAGCAGTACTTC,CASSLEALASYEQYF,.,.,TRBJ2-7,TRBV7-2
TGTGCCACCAGCGAAGCGGGGCGATCGCCCTATAATTCACCCCTCCACTTT,CATSEAGRSPYNSPLHF,.,.,TRBJ1-6,TRBV15
TGTGCCAGCAGCCAAGCGGCTGGAGGGAACGGCTTTTACAATGAGCAGTTCTTC,CASSQAAGGNGFYNEQFF,.,.,TRBJ2-1,TRBV14
TGTGCCAGCAGCTTGGCCGGGACAGGGCGTAGGAATGAGCAGTTCTTC,CASSLAGTGRRNEQFF,TRBD1,few,TRBJ2-1,TRBV5-4
TGCAGTGCTAGAGGGGGTAGGGCAGATACGCAGTATTTT,CSARGGRADTQYF,.,.,TRBJ2-3,TRBV20-1
TGCAGTGCCCAGGTAGACAGGTTTAGCAATCAGCCCCAGCATTTT,CSAQVDRFSNQPQHF,.,many,TRBJ1-5,TRBV20-1
TGTGCCAGCAGTTCCGGGACTAGCGGGCATGAAGATACGCAGTATTTT,CASSSGTSGHEDTQYF,TRBD2,few,TRBJ2-3,TRBV6-5
TGTGCCAGCAGCACACACCGGGGGCCCCAGTACTTC,CASSTHRGPQYF,.,many,TRBJ2-5,TRBV13
TGTGCCAGCAGTTCAATCGCCCAGAACACCGGGGAGCTGTTTTTT,CASSSIAQNTGELFF,.,.,TRBJ2-2,TRBV27
TGTGCCAGCAGTGAAGCATCTGGGTTGACCGCCTACGAGCAGTACTTC,CASSEASGLTAYEQYF,.,few,TRBJ2-7,TRBV2
TGTGCCAGCAGTTTTATTAGCGGCACAGATACGCAGTATTTT,CASSFISGTDTQYF,.,many,TRBJ2-3,TRBV27
TGTGCCTATAAAAACGACGGGAACACTGAAGCTTTCTTT,CAYKNDGNTEAFF,.,many,TRBJ1-1,TRBV11-2
TGCAGTGCTAGAGATCGGGCCAGGCTGAATGAAGCTTTCTTT,CSARDRARLNEAFF,.,.,TRBJ1-1,TRBV20-1
TGCGCCAGCAGTGAAGCACAGGGCGGGGGGCAGTTCTTC,CASSEAQGGGQFF,.,.,TRBJ2-1,TRBV10-1
TGCAGCGTTGGTCTAGCGGGAGCTACAGATACGCAGTATTTT,CSVGLAGATDTQYF,TRBD2,many,TRBJ2-3,TRBV29-1
TGTGCCAACAGCTTAATTGGAATGGCCACTGAAGCTTTCTTT,CANSLIGMATEAFF,.,.,TRBJ1-1,TRBV11-2
TGTGCCAGCCAAACGGACAGGATGACGGAGACCCAGTACTTC,CASQTDRMTETQYF,TRBD1,few,TRBJ2-5,TRBV28
TGTGCCAGCAGCGAAAGTAGGACTAGCGGGGGGATGTATGAGCAGTTCTTC,CASSESRTSGGMYEQFF,TRBD2,few,TRBJ2-1,TRBV13
TGTGCCAGCAGCTTGGGAGAAGGGTCACCCCTCCACTTT,CASSLGEGSPLHF,.,few,TRBJ1-6,TRBV5-6
TGTGCCAGCAGCGCCGGCAGGGGGCGCGGCACCGGGGAGCTGTTTTTT,CASSAGRGRGTGELFF,TRBD1,.,TRBJ2-2,TRBV13
TGTGCCAGCAGCTCCCCGACAGCGGTGAACCCTGAAGCTTTCTTT,CASSSPTAVNPEAFF,.,.,TRBJ1-1,TRBV7-2
TGTGCCAGCAGTTTACAAACAGGGACGGCCCTCCACTTT,CASSLQTGTALHF,.,few,TRBJ1-6,TRBV27
TGTGCCAGCAGCTTAGCCGGGACTAGCGGGAGGGATGAGCAGTTCTTC,CASSLAGTSGRDEQFF,TRBD2,few,TRBJ2-1,TRBV7-2
TGTGCCAGCAGTCCCAGACTCCTCCTCTACGAGCAGTACTTC,CASSPRLLLYEQYF,.,few,TRBJ2-7,TRBV28
TGTGCCAGCAGTTCTACAGGGAGGATGCCCCAGCATTTT,CASSSTGRMPQHF,.,many,TRBJ1-5,TRBV12-3/TRBV12-4